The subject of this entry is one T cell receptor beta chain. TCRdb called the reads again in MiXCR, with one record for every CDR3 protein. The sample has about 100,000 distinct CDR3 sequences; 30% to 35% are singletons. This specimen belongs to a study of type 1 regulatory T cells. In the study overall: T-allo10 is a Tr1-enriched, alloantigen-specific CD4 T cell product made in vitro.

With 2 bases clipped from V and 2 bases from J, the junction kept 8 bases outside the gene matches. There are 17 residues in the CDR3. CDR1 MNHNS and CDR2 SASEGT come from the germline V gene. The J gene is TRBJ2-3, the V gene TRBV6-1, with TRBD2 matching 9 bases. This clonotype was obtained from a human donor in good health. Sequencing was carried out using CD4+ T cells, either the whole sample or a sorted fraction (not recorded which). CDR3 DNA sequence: TGTGCCAGCAGTGAAAGTTATAGCGGGAGACACACAGATACGCAGTATTTT. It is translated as CASSESYSGRHTDTQYF.